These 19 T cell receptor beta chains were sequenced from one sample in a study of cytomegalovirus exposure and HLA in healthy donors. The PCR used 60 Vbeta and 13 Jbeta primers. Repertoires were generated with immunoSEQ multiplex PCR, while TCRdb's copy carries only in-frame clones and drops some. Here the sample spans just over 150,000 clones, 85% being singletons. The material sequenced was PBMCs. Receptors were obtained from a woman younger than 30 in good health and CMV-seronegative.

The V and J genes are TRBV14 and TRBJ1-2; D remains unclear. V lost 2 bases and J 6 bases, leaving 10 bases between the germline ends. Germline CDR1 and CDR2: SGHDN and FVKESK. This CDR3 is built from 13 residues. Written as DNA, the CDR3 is TGTGCCAGCAGCCAACGGGTGGGAGATGGCTACACCTTC. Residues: CASSQRVGDGYTF.

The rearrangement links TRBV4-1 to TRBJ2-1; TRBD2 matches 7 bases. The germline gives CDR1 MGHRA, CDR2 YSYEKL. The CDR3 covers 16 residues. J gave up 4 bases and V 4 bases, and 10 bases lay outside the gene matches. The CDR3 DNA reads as TGCGCCAGCAGCCGCGAAGCTAGCGGACTTTACAATGAGCAGTTCTTC. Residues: CASSREASGLYNEQFF.

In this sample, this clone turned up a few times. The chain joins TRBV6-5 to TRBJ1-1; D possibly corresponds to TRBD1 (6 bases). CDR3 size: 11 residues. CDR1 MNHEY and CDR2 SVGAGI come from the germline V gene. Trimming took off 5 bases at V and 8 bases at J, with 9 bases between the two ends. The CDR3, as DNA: TGTGCCAGCAGTCGTACAGGGGAAGCTTTCTTT. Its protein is CASSRTGEAFF.

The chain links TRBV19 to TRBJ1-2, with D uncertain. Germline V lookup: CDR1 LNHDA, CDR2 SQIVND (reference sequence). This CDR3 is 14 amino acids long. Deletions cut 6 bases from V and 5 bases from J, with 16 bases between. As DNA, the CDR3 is TGTGCCAGTAGGGCCGACGTCTGGGAGTATGGCTACACCTTC. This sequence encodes CASRADVWEYGYTF.

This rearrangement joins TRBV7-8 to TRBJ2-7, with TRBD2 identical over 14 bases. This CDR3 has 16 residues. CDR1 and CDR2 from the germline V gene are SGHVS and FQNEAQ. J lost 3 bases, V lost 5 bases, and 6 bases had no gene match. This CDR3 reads CASSAGLAGDYYEQYF. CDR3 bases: TGTGCCAGCAGCGCGGGACTAGCGGGGGACTACTACGAGCAGTACTTC.

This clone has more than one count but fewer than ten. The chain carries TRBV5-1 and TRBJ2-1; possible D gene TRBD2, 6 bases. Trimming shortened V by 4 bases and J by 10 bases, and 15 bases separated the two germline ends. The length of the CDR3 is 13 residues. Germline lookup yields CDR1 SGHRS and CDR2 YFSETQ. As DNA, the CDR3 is TGCGCCAGCAGCCCCGGGACGAGCGGGGAGCAGTTCTTC. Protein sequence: CASSPGTSGEQFF.

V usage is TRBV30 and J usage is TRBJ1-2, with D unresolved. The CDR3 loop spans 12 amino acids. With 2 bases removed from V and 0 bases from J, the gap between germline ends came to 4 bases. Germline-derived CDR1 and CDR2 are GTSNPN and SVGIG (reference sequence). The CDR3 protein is CAWSRANYGYTF. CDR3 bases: TGTGCCTGGAGTCGGGCTAACTATGGCTACACCTTC.

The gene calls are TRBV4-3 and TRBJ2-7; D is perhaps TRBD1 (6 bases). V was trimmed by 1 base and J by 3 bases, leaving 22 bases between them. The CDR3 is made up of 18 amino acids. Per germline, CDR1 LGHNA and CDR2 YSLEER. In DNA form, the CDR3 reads TGCGCCAGCAGCCAAGGGGTATGGGGAGAGGGGGTGGGCTACGAGCAGTACTTC. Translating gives CASSQGVWGEGVGYEQYF.

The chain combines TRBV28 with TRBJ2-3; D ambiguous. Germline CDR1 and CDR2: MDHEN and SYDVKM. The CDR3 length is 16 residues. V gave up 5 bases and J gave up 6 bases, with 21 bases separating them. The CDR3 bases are TGTGCCAGCAGTCGCACCGAGCGCAAAACTCGGGATACGCAGTATTTT. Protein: CASSRTERKTRDTQYF.

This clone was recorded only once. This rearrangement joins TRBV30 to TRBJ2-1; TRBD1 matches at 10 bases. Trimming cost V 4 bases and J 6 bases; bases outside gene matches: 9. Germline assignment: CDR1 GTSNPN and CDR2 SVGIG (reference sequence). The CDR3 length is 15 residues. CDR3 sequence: CAWTPGTGASNEQFF. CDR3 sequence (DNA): TGTGCCTGGACCCCCGGGACAGGGGCTTCCAATGAGCAGTTCTTC. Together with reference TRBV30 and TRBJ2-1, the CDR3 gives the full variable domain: SQTIHQWPATLVQPVGSPLSLECTVEGTSNPNLYWYRQAAGRGLQLLFYSVGIGQISSEVPQNLSASRPQDRQFILSSKKLLLSDSGFYLCAWTPGTGASNEQFFGPGTRLTVL.

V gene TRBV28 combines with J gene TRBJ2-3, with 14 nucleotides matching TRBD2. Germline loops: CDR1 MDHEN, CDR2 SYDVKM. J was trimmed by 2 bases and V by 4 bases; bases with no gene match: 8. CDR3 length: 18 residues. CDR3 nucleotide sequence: TGTGCCAGCAGTTCGACTAGCGGGGGGGCGATTTACACAGATACGCAGTATTTT. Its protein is CASSSTSGGAIYTDTQYF.

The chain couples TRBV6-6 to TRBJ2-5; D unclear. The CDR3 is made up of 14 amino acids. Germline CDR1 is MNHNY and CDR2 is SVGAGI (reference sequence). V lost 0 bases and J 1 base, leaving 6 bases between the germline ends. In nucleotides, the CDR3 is TGTGCCAGCAGTTACTCAACTTCCCAAGAGACCCAGTACTTC. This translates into CASSYSTSQETQYF.

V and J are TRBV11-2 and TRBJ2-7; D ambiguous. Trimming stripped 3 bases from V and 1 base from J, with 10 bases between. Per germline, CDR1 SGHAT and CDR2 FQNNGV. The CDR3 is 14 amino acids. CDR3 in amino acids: CASSFGTESYEQYF. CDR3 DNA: TGTGCCAGCAGCTTTGGTACAGAATCCTACGAGCAGTACTTC.

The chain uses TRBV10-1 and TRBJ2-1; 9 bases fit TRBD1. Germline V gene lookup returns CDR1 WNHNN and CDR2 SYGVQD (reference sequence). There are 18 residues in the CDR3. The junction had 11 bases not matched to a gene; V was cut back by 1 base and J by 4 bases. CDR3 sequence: CASSEYAGGTGTYNEQFF. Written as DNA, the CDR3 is TGCGCCAGCAGTGAGTACGCAGGCGGGACAGGGACTTACAATGAGCAGTTCTTC.

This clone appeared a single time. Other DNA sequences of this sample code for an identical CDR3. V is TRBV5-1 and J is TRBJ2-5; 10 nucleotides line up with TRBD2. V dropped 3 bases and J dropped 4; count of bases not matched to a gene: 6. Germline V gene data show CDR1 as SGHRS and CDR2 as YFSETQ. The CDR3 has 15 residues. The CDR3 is CASSSGAGGRETQYF. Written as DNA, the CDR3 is TGCGCCAGCAGCTCCGGAGCGGGGGGGCGAGAGACCCAGTACTTC.

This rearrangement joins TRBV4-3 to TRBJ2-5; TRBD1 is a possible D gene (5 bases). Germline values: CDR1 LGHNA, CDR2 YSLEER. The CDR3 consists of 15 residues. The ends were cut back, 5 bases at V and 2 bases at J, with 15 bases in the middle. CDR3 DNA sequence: TGCGCCAGCAGCTCCTACCGACAGTCGCAAGAGACCCAGTACTTC. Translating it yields CASSSYRQSQETQYF.

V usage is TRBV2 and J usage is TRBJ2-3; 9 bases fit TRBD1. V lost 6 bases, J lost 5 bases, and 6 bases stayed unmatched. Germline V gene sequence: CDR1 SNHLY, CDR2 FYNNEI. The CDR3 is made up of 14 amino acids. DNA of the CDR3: TGTGCCAGCAGCGCGGACAGGGGAGAAGATACGCAGTATTTT. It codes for CASSADRGEDTQYF.

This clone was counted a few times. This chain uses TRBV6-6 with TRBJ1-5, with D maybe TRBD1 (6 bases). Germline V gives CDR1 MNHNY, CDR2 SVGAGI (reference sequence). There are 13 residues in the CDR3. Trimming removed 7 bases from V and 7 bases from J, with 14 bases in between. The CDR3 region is CASMGRGGQPQHF. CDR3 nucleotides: TGTGCCAGCATGGGCAGGGGTGGGCAGCCCCAGCATTTT.

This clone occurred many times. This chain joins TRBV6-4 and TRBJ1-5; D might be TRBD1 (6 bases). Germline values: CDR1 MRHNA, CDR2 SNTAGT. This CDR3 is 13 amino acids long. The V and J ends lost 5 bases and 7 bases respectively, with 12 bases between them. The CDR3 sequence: CASSPQGTQPQHF. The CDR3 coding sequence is TGTGCCAGCAGTCCTCAGGGGACCCAGCCCCAGCATTTT.